Detailed here is one TCR beta chain. This entry is derived from a study of T cell changes during pregnancy in multiple sclerosis. Clones were sequenced by immunoSEQ multiplex PCR, and TCRdb holds only the in-frame ones, with some missing. The sample records around 80,000 clones, about 94% being singletons. The source is a female donor in good health, enrolled as a control in a pregnancy study. Sample: peripheral blood, taken in the second trimester of pregnancy.

CDR3 region: CASSPTFDRERRIYEKLFF. DNA of the CDR3: TGTGCCAGCTCGCCGACCTTTGACAGGGAAAGAAGGATTTATGAAAAACTGTTTTTT. This chain connects TRBV18 to TRBJ1-4; 7 bases align to TRBD1. CDR3 length: 19 amino acids. With 6 bases clipped from V and 6 bases from J, the junction kept 22 bases outside the gene matches. Per germline, CDR1 KGHSH and CDR2 LQKENI.